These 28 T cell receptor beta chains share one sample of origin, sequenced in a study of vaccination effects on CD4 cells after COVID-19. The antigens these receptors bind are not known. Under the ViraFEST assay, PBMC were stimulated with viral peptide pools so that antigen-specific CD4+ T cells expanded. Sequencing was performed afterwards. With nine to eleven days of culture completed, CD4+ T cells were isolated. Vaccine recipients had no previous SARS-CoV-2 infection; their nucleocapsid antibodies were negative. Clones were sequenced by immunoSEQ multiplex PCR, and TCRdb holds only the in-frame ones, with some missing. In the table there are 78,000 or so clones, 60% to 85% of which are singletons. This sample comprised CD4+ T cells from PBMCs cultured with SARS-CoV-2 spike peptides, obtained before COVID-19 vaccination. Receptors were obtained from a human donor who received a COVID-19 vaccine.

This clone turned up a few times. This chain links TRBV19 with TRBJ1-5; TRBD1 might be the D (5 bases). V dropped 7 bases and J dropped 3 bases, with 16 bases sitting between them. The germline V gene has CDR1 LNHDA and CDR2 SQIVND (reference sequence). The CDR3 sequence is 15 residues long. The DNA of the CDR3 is TGTGCCAGTACCCCCGAGGGACGGAACAATCAGCCCCAGCATTTT. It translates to CASTPEGRNNQPQHF.

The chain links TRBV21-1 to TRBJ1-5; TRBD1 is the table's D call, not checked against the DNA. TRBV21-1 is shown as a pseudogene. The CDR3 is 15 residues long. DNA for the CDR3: TGTGCCAGCCCAGGGTTAGGGAACAAGGATCAGCCCCAGCATTTT. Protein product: CASPGLGNKDQPQHF.

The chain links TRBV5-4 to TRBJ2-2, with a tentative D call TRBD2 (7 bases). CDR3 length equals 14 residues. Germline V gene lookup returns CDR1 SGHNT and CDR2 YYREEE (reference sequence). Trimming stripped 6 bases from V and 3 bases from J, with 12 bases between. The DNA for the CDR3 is TGTGCCAGCAAGGGGGGGGGAGACACCGGGGAGCTGTTTTTT. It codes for CASKGGGDTGELFF. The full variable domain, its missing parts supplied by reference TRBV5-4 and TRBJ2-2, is ETGVTQSPTHLIKTRGQQVTLRCSSQSGHNTVSWYQQALGQGPQFIFQYYREEENGRGNFPPRFSGLQFPNYSSELNVNALELDDSALYLCASKGGGDTGELFFGEGSRLTVL.

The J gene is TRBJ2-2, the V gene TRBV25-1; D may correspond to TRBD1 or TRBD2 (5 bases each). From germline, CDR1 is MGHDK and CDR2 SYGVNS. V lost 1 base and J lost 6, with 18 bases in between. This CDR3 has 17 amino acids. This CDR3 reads CASSEFGTVGLSGELFF. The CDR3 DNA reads TGTGCCAGCAGTGAATTCGGGACGGTGGGGCTCTCCGGGGAGCTGTTTTTT.

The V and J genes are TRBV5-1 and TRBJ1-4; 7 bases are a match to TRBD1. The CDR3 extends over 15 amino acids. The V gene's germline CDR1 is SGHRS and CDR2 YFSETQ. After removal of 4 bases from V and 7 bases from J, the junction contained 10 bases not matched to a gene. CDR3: CASSGTTGIGEKLFF. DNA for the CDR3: TGCGCCAGCAGCGGAACGACAGGGATCGGTGAAAAACTGTTTTTT.

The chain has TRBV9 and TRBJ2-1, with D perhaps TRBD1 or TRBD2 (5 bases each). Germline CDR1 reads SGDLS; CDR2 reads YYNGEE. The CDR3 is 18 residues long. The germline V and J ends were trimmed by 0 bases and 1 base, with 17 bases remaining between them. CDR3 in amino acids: CASSVVARYGGSYNEQFF. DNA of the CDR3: TGTGCCAGCAGCGTAGTCGCCAGATATGGGGGTTCCTACAATGAGCAGTTCTTC.

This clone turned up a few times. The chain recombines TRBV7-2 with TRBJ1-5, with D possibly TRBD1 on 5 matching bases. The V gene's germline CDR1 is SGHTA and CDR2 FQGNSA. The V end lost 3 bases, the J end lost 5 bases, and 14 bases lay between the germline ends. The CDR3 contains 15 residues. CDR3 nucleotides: TGTGCCAGCAGCTTTGGGGGGGGAACCCATCAGCCCCAGCATTTT. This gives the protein CASSFGGGTHQPQHF.

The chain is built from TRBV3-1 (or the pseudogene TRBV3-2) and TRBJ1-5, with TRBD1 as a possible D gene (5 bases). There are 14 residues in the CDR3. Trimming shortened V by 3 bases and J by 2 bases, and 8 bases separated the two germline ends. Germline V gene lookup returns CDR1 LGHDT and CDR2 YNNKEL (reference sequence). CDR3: CASSHQGGNQPQHF. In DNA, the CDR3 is TGTGCCAGCAGCCATCAGGGAGGCAATCAGCCCCAGCATTTT.

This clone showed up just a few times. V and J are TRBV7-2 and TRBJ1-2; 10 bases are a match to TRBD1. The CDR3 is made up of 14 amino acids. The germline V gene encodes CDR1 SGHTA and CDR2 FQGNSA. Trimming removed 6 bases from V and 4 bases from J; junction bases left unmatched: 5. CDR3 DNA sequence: TGTGCCAGCAGTTGGGGACAGGGGTCCTATGGCTACACCTTC. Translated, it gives CASSWGQGSYGYTF.

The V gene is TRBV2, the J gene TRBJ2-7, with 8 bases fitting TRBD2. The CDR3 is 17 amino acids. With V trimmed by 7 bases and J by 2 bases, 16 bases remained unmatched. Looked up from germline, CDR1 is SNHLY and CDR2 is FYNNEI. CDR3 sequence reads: CASKATSGTSSTYEQYV. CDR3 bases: TGTGCCAGCAAGGCCACTTCCGGGACTAGTTCTACCTACGAGCAGTACGTC.

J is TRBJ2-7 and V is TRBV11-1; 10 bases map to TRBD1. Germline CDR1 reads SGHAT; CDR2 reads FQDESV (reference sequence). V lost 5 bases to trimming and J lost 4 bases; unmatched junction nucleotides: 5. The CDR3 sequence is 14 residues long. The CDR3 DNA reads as TGTGCCAGCAGCGCCGACAGGGGGCTATACGAGCAGTACGTC. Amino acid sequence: CASSADRGLYEQYV.

The CDR3, as DNA: TGTGCCAGCAGCTTATGCTGGTACGAGCAGTACGTC. This codes for CASSLCWYEQYV. J is TRBJ2-7 and V is TRBV11-3; D is unclear. From germline, CDR1 is SGHNT and CDR2 YENEEA. V dropped 2 bases and J dropped 4 bases, with 6 bases sitting between them. The CDR3 sequence is 12 residues long.

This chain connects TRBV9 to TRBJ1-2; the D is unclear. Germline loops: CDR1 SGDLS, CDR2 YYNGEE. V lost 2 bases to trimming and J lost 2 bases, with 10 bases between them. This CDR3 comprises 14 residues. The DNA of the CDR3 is TGTGCCAGCAGCGTCTATCTGGGAAACTATGGCTACACCTTC. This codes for CASSVYLGNYGYTF. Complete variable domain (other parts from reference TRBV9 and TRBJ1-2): DSGVTQTPKHLITATGQRVTLRCSPRSGDLSVYWYQQSLDQGLQFLIQYYNGEERAKGNILERFSAQQFPDLHSELNLSSLELGDSALYFCASSVYLGNYGYTFGSGTRLTVV.

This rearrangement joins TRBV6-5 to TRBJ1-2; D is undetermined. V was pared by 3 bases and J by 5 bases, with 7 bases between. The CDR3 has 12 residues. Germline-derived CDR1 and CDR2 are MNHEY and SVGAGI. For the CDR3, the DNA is TGTGCCAGCAGTTATTTAGGGTATGGCTACACCTTC. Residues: CASSYLGYGYTF.

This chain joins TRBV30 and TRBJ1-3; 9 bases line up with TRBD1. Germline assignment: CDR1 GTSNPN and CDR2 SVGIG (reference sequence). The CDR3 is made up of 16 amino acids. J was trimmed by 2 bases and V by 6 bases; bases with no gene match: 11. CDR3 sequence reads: CACGGRRDRAGNTIYF. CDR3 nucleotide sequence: TGTGCCTGCGGAGGACGGCGGGACAGGGCTGGAAACACCATATATTTT.

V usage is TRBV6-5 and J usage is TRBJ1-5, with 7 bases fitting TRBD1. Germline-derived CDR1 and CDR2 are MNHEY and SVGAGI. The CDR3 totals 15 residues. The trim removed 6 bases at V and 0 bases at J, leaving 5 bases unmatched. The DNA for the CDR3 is TGTGCCAGCAGGGCGGGACAGTATAGCAATCAGCCCCAGCATTTT. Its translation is CASRAGQYSNQPQHF.

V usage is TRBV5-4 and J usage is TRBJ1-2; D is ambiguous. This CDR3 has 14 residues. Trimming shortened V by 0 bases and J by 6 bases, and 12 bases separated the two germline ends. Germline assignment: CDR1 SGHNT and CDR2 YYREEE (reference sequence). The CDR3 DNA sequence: TGTGCCAGCAGCTTGGAATGGTGGGATAATGGCTACACCTTC. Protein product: CASSLEWWDNGYTF.

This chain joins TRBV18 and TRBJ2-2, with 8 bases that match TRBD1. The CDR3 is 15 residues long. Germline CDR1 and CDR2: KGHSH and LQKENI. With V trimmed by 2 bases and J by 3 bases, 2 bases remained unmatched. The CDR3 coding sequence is TGTGCCAGCTCACCAAACAGGGGGGACACCGGGGAGCTGTTTTTT. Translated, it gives CASSPNRGDTGELFF. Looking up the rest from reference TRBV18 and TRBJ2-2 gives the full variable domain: NAGVMQNPRHLVRRRGQEARLRCSPMKGHSHVYWYRQLPEEGLKFMVYLQKENIIDESGMPKERFSAEFPKEGPSILRIQQVVRGDSAAYFCASSPNRGDTGELFFGEGSRLTVL.

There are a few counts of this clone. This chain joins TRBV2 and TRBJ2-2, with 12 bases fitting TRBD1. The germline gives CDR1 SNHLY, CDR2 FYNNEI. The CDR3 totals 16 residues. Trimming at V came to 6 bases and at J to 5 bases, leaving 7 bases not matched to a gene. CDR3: CASRGTGGAITGELFF. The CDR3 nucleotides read TGTGCCAGCAGGGGGACAGGGGGCGCGATTACCGGGGAGCTGTTTTTT.

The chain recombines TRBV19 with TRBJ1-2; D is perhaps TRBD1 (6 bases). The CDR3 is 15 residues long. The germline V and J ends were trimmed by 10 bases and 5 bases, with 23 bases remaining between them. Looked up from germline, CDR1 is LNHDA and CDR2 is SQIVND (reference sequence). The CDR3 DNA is TGTGCCACTCTAGGGACCTCGACAGGAAGTTATGGCTACACCTTC. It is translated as CATLGTSTGSYGYTF. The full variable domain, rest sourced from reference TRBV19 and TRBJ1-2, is DGGITQSPKYLFRKEGQNVTLSCEQNLNHDAMYWYRQDPGQGLRLIYYSQIVNDFQKGDIAEGYSVSREKKESFPLTVTSAQKNPTAFYLCATLGTSTGSYGYTFGSGTRLTVV.

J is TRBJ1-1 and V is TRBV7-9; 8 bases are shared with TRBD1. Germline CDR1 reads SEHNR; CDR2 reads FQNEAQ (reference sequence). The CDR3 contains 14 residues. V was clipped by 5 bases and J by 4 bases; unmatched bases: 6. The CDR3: CASSPHTGGTEAFF. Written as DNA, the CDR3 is TGTGCCAGCAGCCCCCACACAGGGGGCACTGAAGCTTTCTTT.

The CDR3 nucleotides read TGTGCCTGGAGTGTGACAGTAGGCCAGCCCCAGCATTTT. It is translated as CAWSVTVGQPQHF. The genes are TRBV30 and TRBJ1-5, with D perhaps TRBD1 (5 bases). The CDR3 is made up of 13 amino acids. Germline CDR1 reads GTSNPN; CDR2 reads SVGIG (reference sequence). Trimming left V 0 bases short and J 7 bases short, with 10 bases between.

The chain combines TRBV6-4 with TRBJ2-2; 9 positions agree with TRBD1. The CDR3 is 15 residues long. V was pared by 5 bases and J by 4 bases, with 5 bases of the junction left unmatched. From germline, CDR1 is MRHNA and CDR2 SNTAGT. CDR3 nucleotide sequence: TGTGCCAGCAGTCCCGGGACAGGGTCCACCGGGGAGCTGTTTTTT. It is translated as CASSPGTGSTGELFF.

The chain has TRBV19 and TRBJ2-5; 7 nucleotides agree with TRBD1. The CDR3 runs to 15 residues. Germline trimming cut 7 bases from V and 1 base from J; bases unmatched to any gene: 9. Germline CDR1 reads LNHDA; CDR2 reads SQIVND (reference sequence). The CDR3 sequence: CASNDPRQGQETQYF. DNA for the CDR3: TGTGCCAGTAACGACCCAAGACAGGGCCAAGAGACCCAGTACTTC.

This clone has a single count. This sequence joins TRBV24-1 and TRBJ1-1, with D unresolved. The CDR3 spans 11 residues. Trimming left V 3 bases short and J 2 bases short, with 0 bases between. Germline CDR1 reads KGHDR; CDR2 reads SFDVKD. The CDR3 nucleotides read TGTGCCACCAGTGATAACACTGAAGCTTTCTTT. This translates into CATSDNTEAFF.

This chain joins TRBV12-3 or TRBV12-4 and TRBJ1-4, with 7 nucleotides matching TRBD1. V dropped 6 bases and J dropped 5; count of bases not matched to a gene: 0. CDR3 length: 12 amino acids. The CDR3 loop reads CASRGQNEKLFF. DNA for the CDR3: TGTGCCAGCAGGGGACAGAATGAAAAACTGTTTTTT.

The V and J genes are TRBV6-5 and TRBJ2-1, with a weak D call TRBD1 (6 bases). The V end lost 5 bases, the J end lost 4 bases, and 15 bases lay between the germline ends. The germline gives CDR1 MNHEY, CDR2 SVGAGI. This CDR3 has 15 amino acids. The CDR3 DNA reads TGTGCCAGCAGTCCCGACAGGCTCGCTTACAATGAGCAGTTCTTC. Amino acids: CASSPDRLAYNEQFF.

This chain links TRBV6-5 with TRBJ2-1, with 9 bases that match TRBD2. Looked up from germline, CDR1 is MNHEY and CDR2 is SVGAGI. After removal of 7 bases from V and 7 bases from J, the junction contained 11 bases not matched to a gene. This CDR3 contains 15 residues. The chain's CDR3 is CASISRGGGANEQFF. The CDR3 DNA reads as TGTGCCAGCATCTCAAGGGGCGGGGGGGCTAATGAGCAGTTCTTC.